The rows below give T cell receptor beta chains drawn from one sample of a study of CD8 T cells in ankylosing spondylitis. TCRdb independently ran MiXCR on the 5' RACE reads; one entry per CDR3 protein. The sample consists of approximately 340,000 distinct CDR3 sequences, 14% to 15% of them appearing once. Sequenced: blood, either unsorted or a sorted T cell fraction (not recorded which). The receptor set was obtained from a male donor with ankylosing spondylitis or in good health (not recorded which). The CDR3 runs from the conserved cysteine through the conserved F or W. D genes are given only for firm matches. Expanded clones are given a class, and other clones once, few, many or no size at all.

d_gene: TRBD1; j_gene: TRBJ2-2; len: 16; v_gene: TRBV12-3/TRBV12-4; abundance: many; CDR3nt: TGTGCCAGCAGGCGACCGGGACAGGGGAACACCGGGGAGCTGTTTTTT; CDR3aa: CASRRPGQGNTGELFF
d_gene: TRBD2; j_gene: TRBJ2-1; len: 15; v_gene: TRBV2; abundance: few; CDR3nt: TGTGCCAGCAGGGTCGGGGTAGCGGGGGGGGGTGAGCAGTTCTTC; CDR3aa: CASRVGVAGGGEQFF
d_gene: .; j_gene: TRBJ2-1; len: 15; v_gene: TRBV12-3/TRBV12-4; abundance: few; CDR3nt: TGTGCCAGCAGTTTAGTGACGTTCCAAAACAATGAGCAGTTCTTC; CDR3aa: CASSLVTFQNNEQFF
d_gene: .; j_gene: TRBJ2-5; len: 14; v_gene: TRBV5-1; abundance: .; CDR3nt: TGCGCCAGCAGCTCTCAGGGCACGGGAGAGACCCAGTACTTC; CDR3aa: CASSSQGTGETQYF
d_gene: TRBD1; j_gene: TRBJ1-5; len: 16; v_gene: TRBV20-1; abundance: few; CDR3nt: TGCAGTGCTACCGCCCCAGGGGGTGTGGGCAATCAGCCCCAGCATTTT; CDR3aa: CSATAPGGVGNQPQHF
d_gene: TRBD1; j_gene: TRBJ2-5; len: 14; v_gene: TRBV20-1; abundance: .; CDR3nt: TGCAGTGCCCCAAGGGACAGGGTGCGGGAGACCCAGTACTTC; CDR3aa: CSAPRDRVRETQYF
d_gene: TRBD1; j_gene: TRBJ2-2; len: 14; v_gene: TRBV11-3; abundance: .; CDR3nt: TGTGCCAGCAGCACGGGACAGTACACCGGGGAGCTGTTTTTT; CDR3aa: CASSTGQYTGELFF
d_gene: TRBD2; j_gene: TRBJ2-1; len: 15; v_gene: TRBV20-1; abundance: many; CDR3nt: TGCAGTGCTGGGATAACCGGGACTAGCGGGAGTCTGCAGTTCTTC; CDR3aa: CSAGITGTSGSLQFF
d_gene: .; j_gene: TRBJ2-1; len: 12; v_gene: TRBV19; abundance: .; CDR3nt: TGTGCCAGTAGTATAGGGAGGTATGAGCAGTTCTTC; CDR3aa: CASSIGRYEQFF
d_gene: .; j_gene: TRBJ1-2; len: 13; v_gene: TRBV20-1; abundance: few; CDR3nt: TGCAGTGCCCTGTCGTTAGGGGGGGATGGCTACACCTTC; CDR3aa: CSALSLGGDGYTF
d_gene: TRBD2; j_gene: TRBJ2-3; len: 16; v_gene: TRBV12-3/TRBV12-4; abundance: .; CDR3nt: TGTGCCAGCACCAAAGGACTAGCGGGGGGCACAGATACGCAGTATTTT; CDR3aa: CASTKGLAGGTDTQYF
d_gene: .; j_gene: TRBJ1-1; len: 13; v_gene: TRBV12-3/TRBV12-4; abundance: .; CDR3nt: TGTGCCAGCAGTTCCCTCATTAACACTGAAGCTTTCTTT; CDR3aa: CASSSLINTEAFF
d_gene: .; j_gene: TRBJ1-1; len: 15; v_gene: TRBV27; abundance: .; CDR3nt: TGTGCCAGCAGGGAGCAGGGTTACATGAACACTGAAGCTTTCTTT; CDR3aa: CASREQGYMNTEAFF
d_gene: TRBD1; j_gene: TRBJ2-1; len: 13; v_gene: TRBV3-1; abundance: .; CDR3nt: TGTGCCAGCAGCCAAGCCGGACAGGCGTCTTGGTTCTTC; CDR3aa: CASSQAGQASWFF
d_gene: .; j_gene: TRBJ2-4; len: 14; v_gene: TRBV6-1; abundance: few; CDR3nt: TGTGCCAGCTCACTTCGGCATTCCAAAAACATTCAGTACTTC; CDR3aa: CASSLRHSKNIQYF
d_gene: .; j_gene: TRBJ2-3; len: 14; v_gene: TRBV12-3/TRBV12-4; abundance: few; CDR3nt: TGTGCCAGCAGGAGGGACACCAACACAGATACGCAGTATTTT; CDR3aa: CASRRDTNTDTQYF
d_gene: .; j_gene: TRBJ2-2; len: 15; v_gene: TRBV5-1; abundance: .; CDR3nt: TGCGCCAGCAGGAACACGTCGACGAACACCGGGGAGCTGTTTTTT; CDR3aa: CASRNTSTNTGELFF
d_gene: .; j_gene: TRBJ1-1; len: 16; v_gene: TRBV5-1; abundance: many; CDR3nt: TGCGCCAGCAGCTTGGCCGGAGGCAGGGGGAACACTGAAGCTTTCTTT; CDR3aa: CASSLAGGRGNTEAFF
d_gene: .; j_gene: TRBJ2-3; len: 14; v_gene: TRBV20-1; abundance: few; CDR3nt: TGCAGTGCTGGTTGGCAGGGTAGCACAGATACGCAGTATTTT; CDR3aa: CSAGWQGSTDTQYF
d_gene: .; j_gene: TRBJ1-2; len: 14; v_gene: TRBV4-1; abundance: .; CDR3nt: TGCGCCAGCAGCCAACCATCGGCTAACTATGGCTACACCTTC; CDR3aa: CASSQPSANYGYTF
d_gene: .; j_gene: TRBJ1-1; len: 12; v_gene: TRBV6-1; abundance: .; CDR3nt: TGTGCCAGCGGCACACCGAACACTGAAGCTTTCTTT; CDR3aa: CASGTPNTEAFF
d_gene: TRBD2; j_gene: TRBJ2-1; len: 16; v_gene: TRBV5-1; abundance: .; CDR3nt: TGCGCCAGCAGCTCCGGACTAGCGGGGGGGAGGGGTGAGCAGTTCTTC; CDR3aa: CASSSGLAGGRGEQFF
d_gene: .; j_gene: TRBJ1-1; len: 13; v_gene: TRBV10-3; abundance: .; CDR3nt: TGTGCCATCAGTGAGTCCATAGACAGTGAAGCTTTCTTT; CDR3aa: CAISESIDSEAFF
d_gene: TRBD1; j_gene: TRBJ1-4; len: 15; v_gene: TRBV12-3/TRBV12-4; abundance: .; CDR3nt: TGTGCCAGCAGTAGCTCGGGACAGCCGAATGAAAAACTGTTTTTT; CDR3aa: CASSSSGQPNEKLFF
d_gene: TRBD2; j_gene: TRBJ2-7; len: 12; v_gene: TRBV2; abundance: few; CDR3nt: TGTGCCAGCAGTGAAAAGCGGGAGAGGATGAACTTC; CDR3aa: CASSEKRERMNF
d_gene: TRBD2; j_gene: TRBJ2-3; len: 15; v_gene: TRBV12-3/TRBV12-4; abundance: few; CDR3nt: TGTGCCAGCAGTTTCAGAGGCGGGAGGGGAGATACGCAGTATTTT; CDR3aa: CASSFRGGRGDTQYF
d_gene: .; j_gene: TRBJ2-7; len: 13; v_gene: TRBV3-1; abundance: .; CDR3nt: TGTGCCAGCAGCCTTAAATCCGGGTACGAGCAGTACTTC; CDR3aa: CASSLKSGYEQYF